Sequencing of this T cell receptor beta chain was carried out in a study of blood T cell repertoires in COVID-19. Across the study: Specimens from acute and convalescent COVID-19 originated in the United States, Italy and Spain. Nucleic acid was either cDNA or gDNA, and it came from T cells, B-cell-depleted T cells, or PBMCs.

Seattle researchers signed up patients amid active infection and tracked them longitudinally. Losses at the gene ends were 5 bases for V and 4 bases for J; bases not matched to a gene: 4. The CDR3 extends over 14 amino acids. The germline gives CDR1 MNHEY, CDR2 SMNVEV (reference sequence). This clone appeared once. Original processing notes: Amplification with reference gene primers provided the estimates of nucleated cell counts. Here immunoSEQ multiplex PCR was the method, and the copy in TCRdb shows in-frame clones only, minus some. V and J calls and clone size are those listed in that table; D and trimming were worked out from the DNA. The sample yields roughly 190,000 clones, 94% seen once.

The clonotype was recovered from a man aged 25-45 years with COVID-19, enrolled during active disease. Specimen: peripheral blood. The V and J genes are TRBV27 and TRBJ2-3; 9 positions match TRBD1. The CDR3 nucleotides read TGTGCCAGCAGTCCCGGGACAGGGCCAGATACGCAGTATTTT. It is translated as CASSPGTGPDTQYF.